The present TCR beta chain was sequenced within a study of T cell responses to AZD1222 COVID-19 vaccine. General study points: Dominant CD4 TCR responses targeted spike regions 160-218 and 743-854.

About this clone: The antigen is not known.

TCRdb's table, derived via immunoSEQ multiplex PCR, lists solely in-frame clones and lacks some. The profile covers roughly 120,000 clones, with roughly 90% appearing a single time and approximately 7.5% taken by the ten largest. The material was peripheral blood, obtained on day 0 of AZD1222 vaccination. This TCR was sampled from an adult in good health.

Here the CDR3 DNA reads TGTGCCAGCAGCAAAGGGGCAGGTAATCAGCCCCAGCATTTT. Its translation: CASSKGAGNQPQHF. V gene TRBV21-1 combines with J gene TRBJ1-5; no check of the table's D call, TRBD1, against the DNA was made. TRBV21-1 is tagged as a pseudogene. This CDR3 is 14 amino acids long.